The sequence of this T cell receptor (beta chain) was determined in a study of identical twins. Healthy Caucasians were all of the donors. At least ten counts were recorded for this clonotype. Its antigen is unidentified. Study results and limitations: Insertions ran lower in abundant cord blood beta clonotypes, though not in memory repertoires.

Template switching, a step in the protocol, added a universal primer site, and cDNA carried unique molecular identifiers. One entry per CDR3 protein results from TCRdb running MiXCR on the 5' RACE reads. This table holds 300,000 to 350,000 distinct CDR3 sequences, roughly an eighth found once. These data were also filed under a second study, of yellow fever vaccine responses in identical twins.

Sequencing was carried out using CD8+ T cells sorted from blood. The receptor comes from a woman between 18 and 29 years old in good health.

The CDR3 DNA follows: TGTGCCAGCAGTCACTCTAGCGGGGGAGTCACAGATACGCAGTATTTT. Translated, it gives CASSHSSGGVTDTQYF. The genes are TRBV12-3 or TRBV12-4 and TRBJ2-3, with TRBD2 matching over 10 bases. The J segment lost 2 bases and the V segment lost 5 bases, leaving 7 bases of the junction unmatched. The length of the CDR3 is 16 residues.